This T cell receptor beta chain stems from a study of T cell responses to AZD1222 COVID-19 vaccine. General study results and limits: The peak T cell response came first, and repertoires were sampled only after it. The study found Spike-specific TCR breadth and depth rose after two AZD1222 doses. Baseline serology detected seropositivity in only six or seven AZD1222 recipients.

For this clone: Antigen unknown. This CDR3 is also generated by other DNA sequences in the sample.

The CDR3 spans 11 residues. Germline CDR1 GTSNPN, CDR2 SVGIG (reference sequence). V was cut by 0 bases and J by 1 base, with 1 base left in between. Assay: immunoSEQ multiplex PCR; the TCRdb copy retains only in-frame clones and omits some. This sample has about 160,000 clones, with approximately 90% found just once. This TCR was recovered from an adult in good health. This rearrangement joins TRBV30 to TRBJ2-7; D gene ambiguous. The material sequenced was peripheral blood, taken on day 0 of AZD1222 vaccination. The CDR3 loop is CAWSVSYEQYF. CDR3 sequence (DNA): TGTGCCTGGAGTGTTTCCTACGAGCAGTACTTC.